This entry lists 24 T cell receptor beta chains sequenced from one sample in a study of Ad26.COV2.S vaccination and SARS-CoV-2 variants. Sequenced by immunoSEQ multiplex PCR; TCRdb stores in-frame clones only, minus some. This table has 350,000 to 600,000 clones, around 89% appearing once. Treatment reported: 15 to 20 received Ad26.COV2.S at low or high dose, single or two shots; 5 received placebo; per-sample allocation not given. Repertoires come from day 63 after the first vaccine or placebo injection. The source material was peripheral blood, sampled in a trial of Ad26.COV2.S vaccine versus placebo. These receptors all come from a person between 18 and 60 years old who received the Ad26.COV2.S COVID-19 vaccine or a placebo.

The gene calls are TRBV2 and TRBJ1-1; no clear D. Deletions cut 4 bases from V and 1 base from J, with 7 bases between. From germline, CDR1 is SNHLY and CDR2 FYNNEI. There are 13 residues in the CDR3. DNA for the CDR3: TGTGCCAGCAGTGGGTGGGAGAACACTGAAGCTTTCTTT. Translated: CASSGWENTEAFF.

The chain couples TRBV19 to TRBJ1-6; 7 bases align to TRBD1. Germline V lookup: CDR1 LNHDA, CDR2 SQIVND (reference sequence). The CDR3 runs 15 residues. V dropped 9 bases and J dropped 11; count of bases not matched to a gene: 16. CDR3 sequence (DNA): TGTGCCAGCGCCACCGGGACAGCCGAGGGAGCACCCCTCCACTTT. Its translation is CASATGTAEGAPLHF.

The chain links TRBV9 to TRBJ1-2; D is possibly TRBD1 (5 bases). Germline V gene data show CDR1 as SGDLS and CDR2 as YYNGEE. The CDR3 loop spans 14 amino acids. Trimming pared 3 bases from V and 8 bases from J, leaving 17 bases between. The CDR3 sequence: CASSASLQGSGYTF. The CDR3 DNA sequence: TGTGCCAGCAGCGCCTCTCTTCAGGGTTCCGGCTACACCTTC.

The rearrangement joins TRBV10-3 to TRBJ1-3; D ambiguous. The CDR3 length is 15 residues. Trimming stripped 8 bases from V and 0 bases from J, with 14 bases between. The germline CDR1 and CDR2 sequences are ENHRY and SYGVKD. The CDR3 DNA sequence: TGTGCCATCTCGCGAGGGCATTCCTCTGGAAACACCATATATTTT. Translating gives CAISRGHSSGNTIYF.

The chain is built from TRBV5-1 and TRBJ1-1, with a weak D call TRBD1 (5 bases). The CDR3 runs to 15 residues. CDR1 is SGHRS and CDR2 is YFSETQ in the germline V gene. V lost 0 bases and J lost 5, with 14 bases in between. The CDR3 DNA follows: TGCGCCAGCAGCTTGGTCGTAGGGGCTGATACTGAAGCTTTCTTT. Protein: CASSLVVGADTEAFF.

The CDR3 loop is CASSQGVVSNNEQFF. DNA for the CDR3: TGTGCCAGCAGCCAAGGTGTCGTCAGCAACAATGAGCAGTTCTTC. This rearrangement joins TRBV4-2 to TRBJ2-1; D ambiguous. V was pared by 1 base and J by 5 bases, with 12 bases between. This CDR3 spans 15 amino acids. Germline V gene lookup returns CDR1 LGHNA and CDR2 YNFKEQ.

This clone was found a few times. CDR3 protein: CASSPVSNEQFF. DNA for the CDR3: TGTGCCAGCTCACCGGTAAGCAATGAGCAGTTCTTC. The rearrangement uses TRBV18 and TRBJ2-1, with D unclear. CDR1 is KGHSH and CDR2 is LQKENI in the germline V gene. The CDR3 is made up of 12 amino acids. Between the trimmed V and J ends, which lost 3 bases and 6 bases, there was a span of 6 bases. The full variable domain, with the rest looked up from reference TRBV18 and TRBJ2-1, is NAGVMQNPRHLVRRRGQEARLRCSPMKGHSHVYWYRQLPEEGLKFMVYLQKENIIDESGMPKERFSAEFPKEGPSILRIQQVVRGDSAAYFCASSPVSNEQFFGPGTRLTVL.

This chain connects TRBV6-5 to TRBJ2-3; D is possibly TRBD2 (5 bases). This CDR3 spans 15 amino acids. Per germline, CDR1 MNHEY and CDR2 SVGAGI. With 7 bases removed from V and 0 bases from J, the gap between germline ends came to 14 bases. The CDR3 DNA sequence: TGTGCCAGCATCTTAGCGTTGGCTAGCACAGATACGCAGTATTTT. Its translation is CASILALASTDTQYF.

The rearrangement links TRBV7-2 to TRBJ2-1; 12 bases align to TRBD2. This CDR3 comprises 15 residues. In germline, CDR1 is SGHTA, CDR2 FQGNSA. The V and J ends lost 5 bases and 5 bases, in that order; junction bases with no gene match: 4. The CDR3 region has the DNA TGTGCCAGCAGCCCCGGACTAGCGGGGAACAATGAGCAGTTCTTC. Its translation: CASSPGLAGNNEQFF.

V and J are TRBV5-5 and TRBJ2-3; unclear D gene. CDR3 length: 12 residues. Germline assignment: CDR1 SGHKS and CDR2 YYEKEE (reference sequence). The V gene lost 0 bases and the J gene lost 12 bases, with 11 bases spanning the gap. The CDR3 loop is CASSLAWIPQYF. In DNA, the CDR3 is TGTGCCAGCAGCTTGGCGTGGATCCCCCAGTATTTT. Variable domain in full (rest from reference TRBV5-5 and TRBJ2-3): DAGVTQSPTHLIKTRGQQVTLRCSPISGHKSVSWYQQVLGQGPQFIFQYYEKEERGRGNFPDRFSARQFPNYSSELNVNALLLGDSALYLCASSLAWIPQYFGPGTRLTVL.

This chain links TRBV10-3 with TRBJ2-5; 12 nucleotides line up with TRBD2. Germline CDR1 is ENHRY and CDR2 is SYGVKD. Trimming cost V 4 bases and J 0 bases; bases outside gene matches: 12. There are 19 residues in the CDR3. CDR3 sequence reads: CAISAEGLAGGPYQETQYF. The CDR3 nucleotides are TGTGCCATCAGTGCTGAGGGGCTAGCGGGGGGGCCGTACCAAGAGACCCAGTACTTC.

The gene calls are TRBV27 and TRBJ2-2; D perhaps matches TRBD2 (6 bases). Germline V gives CDR1 MNHEY, CDR2 SMNVEV (reference sequence). Trimming cost V 3 bases and J 8 bases, with 19 bases left between them. The CDR3 spans 16 residues. CDR3 sequence: CASSLRVGLAFGELFF. CDR3 coding DNA: TGTGCCAGCAGTTTGCGGGTCGGTCTAGCGTTTGGGGAGCTGTTTTTT.

The CDR3 DNA sequence: TGTGCCAGCAAACGAGGCAGGGTCGACACTGAAGCTTTCTTT. This codes for CASKRGRVDTEAFF. This sequence joins TRBV27 and TRBJ1-1; maybe TRBD1 (5 bases). The CDR3 totals 14 residues. The germline CDR1 and CDR2 sequences are MNHEY and SMNVEV (reference sequence). V was shortened by 7 bases and J by 3 bases, with 15 bases between the two germline ends.

The chain recombines TRBV11-2 with TRBJ1-2, with 12 positions matching TRBD1. V trimming: 0 bases; J trimming: 6 bases; junction bases outside the gene matches: 5. Germline loops: CDR1 SGHAT, CDR2 FQNNGV. This CDR3 comprises 16 residues. The CDR3 DNA is TGTGCCAGCAGCTTAGACTATGGGACAGGGGGCGATGGCTACACCTTC. This translates into CASSLDYGTGGDGYTF.

Only one count was recorded for this clone. The V and J genes are TRBV6-4 and TRBJ1-5; D is ambiguous. V was trimmed by 0 bases and J by 8 bases, leaving 5 bases between them. This CDR3 region has 12 residues. The germline gives CDR1 MRHNA, CDR2 SNTAGT. This CDR3 is CASSDSSEPQHF. The DNA for the CDR3 is TGTGCCAGCAGTGACTCAAGTGAGCCCCAGCATTTT.

The chain links TRBV2 to TRBJ1-2; unclear D gene. CDR1 SNHLY and CDR2 FYNNEI come from the germline V gene. The CDR3 contains 12 residues. The ends were cut back, 4 bases at V and 4 bases at J, with 7 bases in the middle. CDR3 region: CASSAQSYGYTF. The CDR3 DNA follows: TGTGCCAGCAGTGCACAGAGCTATGGCTACACCTTC. Together with reference TRBV2 and TRBJ1-2, the CDR3 gives the full variable domain: EPEVTQTPSHQVTQMGQEVILRCVPISNHLYFYWYRQILGQKVEFLVSFYNNEISEKSEIFDDQFSVERPDGSNFTLKIRSTKLEDSAMYFCASSAQSYGYTFGSGTRLTVV.

The gene calls are TRBV6-5 and TRBJ2-7; tentatively, D is TRBD1 (6 bases). V was cut by 6 bases and J by 1 base, with 16 bases left in between. The germline gives CDR1 MNHEY, CDR2 SVGAGI. This CDR3 region has 15 residues. The CDR3 coding sequence is TGTGCCAGCAGAAAGCAGGGGTTCGGATCCTACGAGCAGTACTTC. Its protein product is CASRKQGFGSYEQYF.

The chain combines TRBV6-6 with TRBJ1-1; TRBD1 might be the D (5 bases). Deletions cut 4 bases from V and 4 bases from J, with 16 bases between. The germline gives CDR1 MNHNY, CDR2 SVGAGI (reference sequence). The CDR3 runs to 15 residues. DNA for the CDR3: TGTGCCAGCAGTTCTCCGGGGAGGGGACTCACTGAAGCTTTCTTT. Residues: CASSSPGRGLTEAFF.

The chain employs TRBV27 and TRBJ1-5; D is unresolved. V lost 2 bases and J 4 bases, leaving 6 bases between the germline ends. The CDR3 has 13 residues. CDR1 MNHEY and CDR2 SMNVEV come from the germline V gene (reference sequence). CDR3 residues: CASSLKVNQPQHF. In nucleotides, the CDR3 is TGTGCCAGCAGTTTAAAGGTAAATCAGCCCCAGCATTTT.

V usage is TRBV6-5 and J usage is TRBJ2-3; D not resolved. The CDR3 is made up of 14 amino acids. CDR1 and CDR2 (germline): MNHEY, SVGAGI. Trimming took off 2 bases at V and 4 bases at J, with 10 bases between the two ends. CDR3: CASSYLVAADTQYF. In nucleotides, the CDR3 is TGTGCCAGCAGTTACCTCGTAGCAGCAGATACGCAGTATTTT.

The rearrangement uses TRBV10-3 and TRBJ2-1, with D unclear. Trimming took 2 bases from V and 1 from J, leaving 6 bases between them. Germline CDR1 and CDR2: ENHRY and SYGVKD. The CDR3 spans 14 residues. The CDR3 sequence: CAISELESYNEQFF. The CDR3 region has the DNA TGTGCCATCAGTGAGCTGGAGTCCTACAATGAGCAGTTCTTC.

The chain couples TRBV2 to TRBJ2-2; 8 bases are shared with TRBD1. CDR3 size: 16 residues. Germline lookup yields CDR1 SNHLY and CDR2 FYNNEI. V shed 7 bases, J shed 5 bases, and the junction held 12 bases outside the gene matches. CDR3 residues: CASTGQGRTRTGELFF. In DNA, the CDR3 is TGTGCCAGCACCGGACAGGGCAGGACAAGGACCGGGGAGCTGTTTTTT.

The V gene is TRBV3-1 (or the pseudogene TRBV3-2), the J gene TRBJ1-5; 11 bases are shared with TRBD1. The germline CDR1 and CDR2 sequences are LGHDT and YNNKEL (reference sequence). The J segment lost 2 bases and the V segment lost 3 bases, leaving 3 bases of the junction unmatched. CDR3 length equals 16 residues. As DNA, the CDR3 is TGTGCCAGCAGCCAGGGACAGGGGGATCGCAATCAGCCCCAGCATTTT. It encodes CASSQGQGDRNQPQHF.

J is TRBJ1-4 and V is TRBV7-8; 8 bases map to TRBD1. Germline CDR1 SGHVS, CDR2 FQNEAQ. The CDR3 covers 16 residues. V dropped 0 bases and J dropped 7; count of bases not matched to a gene: 7. The CDR3 spells CASSLARTGRGEKLFF. The CDR3 DNA reads TGTGCCAGCAGCTTAGCAAGGACAGGGAGGGGTGAAAAACTGTTTTTT.